These T cell receptor beta chains were read from a single sample in a study of identical twins. MiXCR, run by TCRdb on the 5' RACE reads, gives a single entry per CDR3 protein. This table holds some 1,700,000 distinct CDR3 sequences, around a third found once. The specimen was cord blood. The origin of the receptors is a newborn girl in good health. The CDR3 runs from the conserved cysteine through the conserved F or W. The D gene is left open where the match is weak. Only part of the rows carry a size: once, few, many, or a class if the clone is expanded.

>few|TRBV20-1|NA|TRBJ2-5
TGCAGTGCTAGAGATTATGGGGGTGGGGAGACCCAGTACTTC
CSARDYGGGETQYF
>NA|TRBV5-6|NA|TRBJ2-3
TGTGCCAGCAGCTTTAGTATGATTGGACTTCGAGGAGATACGCAGTATTTT
CASSFSMIGLRGDTQYF
>many|TRBV12-3/TRBV12-4|NA|TRBJ2-5
TGTGCCAGCAGTTTAAGCGGGCTCCAAGAGACCCAGTACTTC
CASSLSGLQETQYF
>NA|TRBV9|TRBD1|TRBJ2-3
TGTGCCAGCAGCGTAACCGGGACAGGGGTGGATACGCAGTATTTT
CASSVTGTGVDTQYF
>NA|TRBV7-2|TRBD2|TRBJ2-5
TGTGCCAGCAGCTTAGCAGGCTCTAGCGGGAGAAGTGTGCAGTACTTC
CASSLAGSSGRSVQYF
>NA|TRBV6-1|NA|TRBJ2-1
TGTGCCAGCAGTGATGAGTTCACCTACAATGAGCAGTTCTTC
CASSDEFTYNEQFF
>NA|TRBV16|TRBD2|TRBJ2-7
TGTGCCAGCAGCCCTCCCTTGTTAGCGGGAGGCGAGCAGTACTTC
CASSPPLLAGGEQYF
>NA|TRBV20-1|TRBD2|TRBJ2-1
TGCAGTGCTAGACCGTATACTAGCGGGAGGGGCGATGAGCAGTTCTTC
CSARPYTSGRGDEQFF
>once|TRBV12-3/TRBV12-4|NA|TRBJ1-1
TGTGCCAGCAGTTTCGCAGAGAACGCTGAAGCTTTCTTT
CASSFAENAEAFF
>few|TRBV5-1|NA|TRBJ2-7
TGCGCCAGCAGCTTCCGACAGGCCTCCTACGAGCAGTACTTC
CASSFRQASYEQYF
>NA|TRBV25-1|TRBD1|TRBJ1-2
TGTGCCAGCAGTAAAAACAGGGGGTTTGGCTACACCTTC
CASSKNRGFGYTF
>few|TRBV9|NA|TRBJ2-3
TGTGCCAGCAGCGTAGCCGGGTCGGCAGATACGCAGTATTTT
CASSVAGSADTQYF
>NA|TRBV23-1|NA|TRBJ2-7
TGCGCCAGCAGCCGCCCGGTACAGGGCGAGCAGTACTTC
CASSRPVQGEQYF
>many|TRBV12-3/TRBV12-4|TRBD2|TRBJ2-7
TGTGCCAGCAGTAGCGGGAGCGAGCAGTACTTC
CASSSGSEQYF
>NA|TRBV5-1|TRBD2|TRBJ2-5
TGCGCCAGCACCAGCGGACTAGCGGGAGGTCTCCAAGAGACCCAGTACTTC
CASTSGLAGGLQETQYF
>few|TRBV7-2|NA|TRBJ1-2
TGTGCCAGCAGCTTAGTGAGGGGGGGCAGAAATAACTATGGCTACACCTTC
CASSLVRGGRNNYGYTF
>NA|TRBV12-3/TRBV12-4|TRBD1|TRBJ2-1
TGTGCCAGCAGGGGGACAGGGGGCGCCTACAATGAGCAGTTCTTC
CASRGTGGAYNEQFF
>few|TRBV12-3/TRBV12-4|NA|TRBJ2-3
TGTGCCAGCTCCATGTCCGACAGTTACACAGATACGCAGTATTTT
CASSMSDSYTDTQYF
>few|TRBV20-1|NA|TRBJ2-5
TGCAGTGCCCCTGAGCCTAGGATACGCCTGGAGACCCAGTACTTC
CSAPEPRIRLETQYF
>NA|TRBV5-6|TRBD2|TRBJ2-1
TGTGCCAGCGAGCCTCGGATGGCGCTAGCGGGTTACAATGAGCAGTTCTTC
CASEPRMALAGYNEQFF
>NA|TRBV18|TRBD1|TRBJ1-2
TGTGCCAGCTCGGATAACAGGGGACAGATCTATGGCTACACCTTC
CASSDNRGQIYGYTF
>NA|TRBV20-1|NA|TRBJ1-2
TGCAGTGCATATATTCTCGATGGCTACACCTTC
CSAYILDGYTF
>NA|TRBV15|NA|TRBJ1-2
TGTGCCACCAGATCCGGGTTGGGTGGCTACACCTTC
CATRSGLGGYTF
>once|TRBV20-1|TRBD2|TRBJ2-1
TGCAGTGCTAGAGTAGTCCGACTAGCGGGAGTCAACGAGCAGTTCTTC
CSARVVRLAGVNEQFF
>few|TRBV20-1|NA|TRBJ2-7
TGCAGTGCTAGGAGGCAGTTTTACGAGCAGTACTTC
CSARRQFYEQYF
>once|TRBV29-1|TRBD1|TRBJ1-2
TGCAGCGTTGACCCGACAGGGGAAGACTGTGGCTACACCTTC
CSVDPTGEDCGYTF
>few|TRBV7-2|TRBD1|TRBJ1-3
TGTGCCAGCAGCGTACAGGGGGGCTCTGGAAACACCATATATTTT
CASSVQGGSGNTIYF
>NA|TRBV21-1|NA|TRBJ2-5
TGTGCCAGCAGCACGGACAGGGGGAAAGAGACCCAGTACTTC
CASSTDRGKETQYF
>many|TRBV4-2|TRBD1|TRBJ2-4
TGTGCCAGCAGCCTAGGGACAGGGGAAAACATTCAGTACTTC
CASSLGTGENIQYF
>NA|TRBV4-2|NA|TRBJ1-2
TGTGCCAGCAGCCAAGATAAAGGGAACTCTAACTATGGCTACACCTTC
CASSQDKGNSNYGYTF
>NA|TRBV12-3/TRBV12-4|NA|TRBJ1-5
TGTGCCAGCAGTGGGCTACAGGGAATGGGCAATCAGCCCCAGCATTTT
CASSGLQGMGNQPQHF
>few|TRBV9|TRBD2|TRBJ2-1
TGTGCCAGCAGCGTAAAATTTTGGCGGACTAGCGGGGACAATGAGCAGTTCTTC
CASSVKFWRTSGDNEQFF
>few|TRBV27|NA|TRBJ2-3
TGTGCCAGCAGTTCCACCCGACGGTCAGATACGCAGTATTTT
CASSSTRRSDTQYF
>NA|TRBV27|NA|TRBJ2-7
TGTGCCAGCATTTTATCGGGGACGCCGTCCTACGAGCAGTACTTC
CASILSGTPSYEQYF
>NA|TRBV4-2|TRBD1|TRBJ2-1
TGTGCCAGCAGCCAAGATTCAGGGGGTGAGCAGTTCTTC
CASSQDSGGEQFF
>NA|TRBV4-2|TRBD2|TRBJ2-1
TGTGCCAGCAGCACCCGGACTAGCGGGAACAATGAGCAGTTCTTC
CASSTRTSGNNEQFF
>NA|TRBV18|TRBD1|TRBJ1-1
TGTGCCAGCTCACCACGCCAGACAGGGGACCCCGAAGCTTTCTTT
CASSPRQTGDPEAFF
>NA|TRBV3-1|NA|TRBJ2-3
TGTGCCAGCAGCCCCACCCGGCAGGGTCCAGATACGCAGTATTTT
CASSPTRQGPDTQYF
>NA|TRBV12-3/TRBV12-4|NA|TRBJ2-3
TGTGCCAGCAGTTTGCCAGATACGCGGTATTTT
CASSLPDTRYF
>few|TRBV30|TRBD1|TRBJ2-7
TGTGCCTGGAGTGTCGAGGACAGGGTCATCTACGAGCAGTACTTC
CAWSVEDRVIYEQYF
>few|TRBV2|TRBD1|TRBJ2-1
TGTGCCAGCAGTGATAGACAGGGGATCAATGAGCAGTTCTTC
CASSDRQGINEQFF